This entry lists 10 T cell receptor beta chains sequenced from one sample in a study of metastatic and nonmetastatic thyroid tumors. Each patient went into thyroid surgery without having received any treatment. MiXCR re-clonotyped the PCR reads for TCRdb. Among about 15,000 clones listed, about 21% were seen once. Sequencing was performed on blood. The source is a female donor with papillary thyroid cancer or a benign thyroid nodule (not recorded which). Some clones in this sample may be carry-over from other donors' samples.

This chain joins TRBV5-8 and TRBJ2-3; no clear D. This CDR3 is 12 amino acids long. The germline V gene has CDR1 SGHTS and CDR2 YDEGEE. The V end lost 4 bases, the J end lost 2 bases, and 5 bases lay between the germline ends. In DNA, the CDR3 is TGTGCCAGCAGCACTTACACAGATACGCAGTATTTT. It specifies CASSTYTDTQYF.

Comments on this clone: One junction end does not reproduce the germline sequence, and a read error may be involved. V gene TRBV12-5 combines with J gene TRBJ1-1, with D perhaps TRBD1 (5 bases). In germline, CDR1 is LGHNT, CDR2 FRNRAP. CDR3 size: 17 residues. The CDR3 DNA reads as TGTGCTAGTGGCCTGCAAGAGACAGTAACCATGAACACTGAAGCTTTCTTC. It codes for CASGLQETVTMNTEAFF.

This clone was counted many times. This chain links TRBV29-1 with TRBJ1-2, with D possibly being TRBD1 (6 bases). Deletions cut 4 bases from V and 4 bases from J, with 16 bases between. Germline values: CDR1 SQVTM, CDR2 ANQGSEA. This CDR3 comprises 14 residues. The CDR3: CSVAQDRTLYGYTF. CDR3 coding DNA: TGCAGCGTTGCACAGGACAGAACCCTCTATGGCTACACCTTC. The full variable domain, rest sourced from reference TRBV29-1 and TRBJ1-2, is SAVISQKPSRDICQRGTSLTIQCQVDSQVTMMFWYRQQPGQSLTLIATANQGSEATYESGFVIDKFPISRPNLTFSTLTVSNMSPEDSSIYLCSVAQDRTLYGYTFGSGTRLTVV.

The table lists this clone with many counts. The chain joins TRBV20-1 to TRBJ1-4; 11 bases line up with TRBD1. There are 13 residues in the CDR3. Germline lookup yields CDR1 DFQATT and CDR2 SNEGSKA (reference sequence). The ends lost 6 bases at V and 6 bases at J; junction bases unmatched: 3. This chain's CDR3 is CSAPGQGDEKLFF. The CDR3, as DNA: TGCAGTGCGCCGGGACAGGGGGATGAAAAACTGTTTTTT.

Concerning this clone itself: No conserved phenylalanine or tryptophan ends this CDR3, so it is likely a read error. The chain combines TRBV11-2 with TRBJ2-4; 7 bases match TRBD1. In germline, CDR1 is SGHAT, CDR2 FQNNGV. With V trimmed by 5 bases and J by 0 bases, 10 bases remained unmatched. The CDR3 is 17 amino acids. The CDR3 DNA follows: TGTGCCAGCAGCCGTGGCAGGGGGTGGGTAGCCAAAAACATTCAGTACCTC. As protein: CASSRGRGWVAKNIQYL.

This clone was counted ten times or more. Additional DNA sequences in this sample encode the identical CDR3. The chain links TRBV15 to TRBJ2-3, with D unresolved. Per germline, CDR1 LNHNV and CDR2 YYDKDF (reference sequence). Between the trimmed V and J ends, which lost 3 bases and 2 bases, there was a span of 12 bases. This CDR3 contains 15 residues. The CDR3 coding sequence is TGTGCCACCAGCAGCCCGGTGACGTCCACAGATACGCAGTATTTT. Translating it yields CATSSPVTSTDTQYF.

This clone was seen repeatedly, ten times or more. The V call is TRBV7-8, the J call TRBJ2-5; 7 nucleotides align to TRBD1. After removal of 5 bases from V and 2 bases from J, the junction contained 8 bases not matched to a gene. The CDR3 has 15 amino acids. The germline CDR1 and CDR2 sequences are SGHVS and FQNEAQ. Written as DNA, the CDR3 is TGTGCCAGCAGCACCACGGGACAGCCTCAAGAGACCCAGTACTTC. It yields the protein CASSTTGQPQETQYF.

As to this clone: An end of the junction differs from the germline gene, which may be a read error. V and J are TRBV9 and TRBJ2-7; D is ambiguous. The CDR3 covers 13 residues. The V gene's germline CDR1 is SGDLS and CDR2 YYNGEE. This chain's CDR3 is CASSVGYSYDQYF. The CDR3 region has the DNA TGTGCCAGCAGCGTGGGGTACTCCTACGATCAGTACTTT.

This clone was detected many times. The chain recombines TRBV11-1 with TRBJ2-7, with TRBD2 as a possible D gene (6 bases). V dropped 5 bases and J dropped 5 bases, with 19 bases sitting between them. CDR3 length: 15 residues. In germline, CDR1 is SGHAT, CDR2 FQDESV (reference sequence). The CDR3 is CASSGGIGARDEQYF. CDR3 DNA sequence: TGTGCCAGCAGCGGGGGGATCGGTGCGCGGGACGAGCAGTACTTC.

This clone showed up just a few times. The junction shows a germline mismatch at one end, possibly a read error. This chain uses TRBV6-1 with TRBJ1-2; no reliable D call. Germline values: CDR1 MNHNS, CDR2 SASEGT. There are 10 residues in the CDR3. The CDR3 reads CASREDGYTF. The CDR3 DNA reads TGTGCCAGCAGGGAAGATGGCTACACCTTC.